This TCR beta chain was retrieved from a study of blood T cell repertoires in COVID-19. Study at large: T cells, B-cell-depleted T cells, or PBMCs supplied cDNA or gDNA.

While infection was still active, Seattle patients were enrolled and then followed longitudinally. In the authors' workflow: By means of reference gene primer amplification, nucleated cell counts were estimated. Clones were sequenced by immunoSEQ multiplex PCR, and TCRdb holds only the in-frame ones, with some missing. That table furnishes V, J and clone size, whereas the DNA furnished D and trimming. The data show some 150,000 clones, about 85% seen once. The CDR3 runs 14 residues. V lost 6 bases and J 4 bases, leaving 15 bases between the germline ends. The germline V gene encodes CDR1 MDHEN and CDR2 SYDVKM.

This chain links TRBV28 with TRBJ1-1, with D possibly matching TRBD1 (6 bases). Sequences were obtained from peripheral blood. This receptor was obtained from a man aged 55 to 70 with COVID-19, enrolled during active disease. The CDR3 here is CASRAGGSVTEAFF. As DNA, the CDR3 is TGTGCCAGCAGGGCGGGGGGCTCGGTCACTGAAGCTTTCTTT.